This T cell receptor beta chain was profiled in a study of graft-versus-host responses after intestinal transplantation. The CDR3 has 15 residues. Germline lookup yields CDR1 MNHEY and CDR2 SVGAGI. The ends were cut back, 7 bases at V and 5 bases at J, with 20 bases in the middle. The assay was immunoSEQ multiplex PCR, and TCRdb's table has in-frame clones only and misses some. The sample holds about 97,000 clones, 91% seen once. Regarding this clone: Its target is not known.

The rearrangement joins TRBV6-5 to TRBJ1-1, with D possibly matching TRBD1 (6 bases). This TCR came from a human donor who was the organ donor for an intestinal transplant. Sequencing used unstimulated CD4+ T cells sorted from spleen or lymph node cells, obtained before transplant. DNA for the CDR3: TGTGCCAGCACCCACTACCGCGACAGGAGTACTGAAGCTTTCTTT. It yields the protein CASTHYRDRSTEAFF.